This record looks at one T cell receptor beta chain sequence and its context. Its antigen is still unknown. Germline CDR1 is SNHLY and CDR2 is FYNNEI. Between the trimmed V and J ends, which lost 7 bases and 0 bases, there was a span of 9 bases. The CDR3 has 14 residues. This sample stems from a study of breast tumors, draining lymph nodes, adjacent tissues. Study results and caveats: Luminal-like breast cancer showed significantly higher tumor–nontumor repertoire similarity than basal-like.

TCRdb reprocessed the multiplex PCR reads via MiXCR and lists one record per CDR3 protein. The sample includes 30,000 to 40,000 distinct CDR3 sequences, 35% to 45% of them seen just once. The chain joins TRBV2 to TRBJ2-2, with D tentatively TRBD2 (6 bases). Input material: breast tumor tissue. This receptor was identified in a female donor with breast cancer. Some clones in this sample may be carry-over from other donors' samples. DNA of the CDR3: TGTGCCAGCATGGACTATTCGAACACCGGGGAGCTGTTTTTT. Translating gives CASMDYSNTGELFF.